The clone carrying this T cell receptor (beta chain) was detected only a few times. This entry comes from a study of blood T cell repertoires in COVID-19. CDR3 length equals 14 residues. Germline V gene data show CDR1 as LNHDA and CDR2 as SQIVND (reference sequence). V gave up 1 base and J gave up 2 bases, with 9 bases separating them. Clones were sequenced by immunoSEQ multiplex PCR, and TCRdb holds only the in-frame ones, with some missing. The sample includes tens of thousands of clones, roughly nine tenths of them seen just once. This TCR came from a middle-aged man with COVID-19, enrolled during active disease. Material: peripheral blood. The chain recombines TRBV19 with TRBJ2-7; tentatively, D is TRBD2 (6 bases). This CDR3 reads CASSIGRRAYEQYF. Written as DNA, the CDR3 is TGTGCCAGTAGTATAGGACGGAGGGCCTACGAGCAGTACTTC.